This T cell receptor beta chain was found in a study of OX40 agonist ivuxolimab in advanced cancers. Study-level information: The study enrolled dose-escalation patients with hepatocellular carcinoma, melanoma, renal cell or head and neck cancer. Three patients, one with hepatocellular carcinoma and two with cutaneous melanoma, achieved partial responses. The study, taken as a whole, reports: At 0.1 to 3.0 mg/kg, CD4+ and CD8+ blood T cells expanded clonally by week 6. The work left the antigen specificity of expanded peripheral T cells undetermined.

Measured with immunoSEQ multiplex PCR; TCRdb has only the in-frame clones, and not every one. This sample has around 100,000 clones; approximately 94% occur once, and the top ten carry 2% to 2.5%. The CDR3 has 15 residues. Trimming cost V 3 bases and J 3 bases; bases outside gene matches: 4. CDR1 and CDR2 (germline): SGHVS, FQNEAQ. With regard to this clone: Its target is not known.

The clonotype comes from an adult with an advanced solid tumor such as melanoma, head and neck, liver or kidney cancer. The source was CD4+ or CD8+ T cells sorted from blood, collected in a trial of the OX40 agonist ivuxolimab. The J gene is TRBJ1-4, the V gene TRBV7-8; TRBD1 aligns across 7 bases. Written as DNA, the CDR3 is TGTGCCAGCAGCTTCTTGACAGGGTCTAATGAAAAACTGTTTTTT. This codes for CASSFLTGSNEKLFF.